Shown below are 20 T cell receptor beta chains from a single sample sequenced in a study of OX40 agonist ivuxolimab in advanced cancers. Measured with immunoSEQ multiplex PCR; TCRdb has only the in-frame clones, and not every one. Altogether approximately 70,000 clones are present, approximately 78% being singletons, with the ten largest covering about 0.4%. The sequencing used CD4+ or CD8+ T cells sorted from blood, collected in a trial of the OX40 agonist ivuxolimab. These receptors originate from an adult with an advanced solid tumor such as melanoma, head and neck, liver or kidney cancer.

This sequence joins TRBV5-1 and TRBJ2-5; the D is unclear. The germline gives CDR1 SGHRS, CDR2 YFSETQ. CDR3 size: 14 residues. V lost 3 bases and J lost 2, with 11 bases in between. CDR3 DNA: TGCGCCAGCAGCTCGCCGGACGGACAAGAGACCCAGTACTTC. The encoded protein is CASSSPDGQETQYF.

V is TRBV29-1 and J is TRBJ1-1; maybe TRBD1 (6 bases). The germline V gene has CDR1 SQVTM and CDR2 ANQGSEA. The CDR3 totals 13 residues. Trimming pared 6 bases from V and 1 base from J, leaving 12 bases between. CDR3 protein: CSVAGHPNTEAFF. CDR3 sequence (DNA): TGCAGCGTCGCGGGACATCCGAACACTGAAGCTTTCTTT. The full variable domain, its missing parts supplied by reference TRBV29-1 and TRBJ1-1, is SAVISQKPSRDICQRGTSLTIQCQVDSQVTMMFWYRQQPGQSLTLIATANQGSEATYESGFVIDKFPISRPNLTFSTLTVSNMSPEDSSIYLCSVAGHPNTEAFFGQGTRLTVV.

The table lists this clone with a count of one. This chain joins TRBV4-1 and TRBJ2-3; D could derive from TRBD1 or TRBD2 (5 bases each). This CDR3 is 13 amino acids long. The germline gives CDR1 MGHRA, CDR2 YSYEKL. Trimming left V 4 bases short and J 5 bases short, with 10 bases between. Here the CDR3 reads CASSRVGGDTQYF. The DNA of the CDR3 is TGCGCCAGCAGCCGAGTTGGGGGAGATACGCAGTATTTT.

This rearrangement joins TRBV7-2 to TRBJ2-2; 10 bases fit TRBD2. V gave up 5 bases and J gave up 8 bases; unmatched junction bases: 8. CDR3 length equals 15 residues. Germline V gene sequence: CDR1 SGHTA, CDR2 FQGNSA. In DNA, the CDR3 is TGTGCCAGCAGCAACCAACTAGCGGGAATGGGGGAGCTGTTTTTT. This encodes CASSNQLAGMGELFF.

J is TRBJ2-1 and V is TRBV15, with 7 bases lining up with TRBD1. The CDR3 length is 16 residues. Looked up from germline, CDR1 is LNHNV and CDR2 is YYDKDF (reference sequence). The J segment lost 6 bases and the V segment lost 0 bases, leaving 8 bases of the junction unmatched. The CDR3 DNA reads as TGTGCCACCAGCAGAGATCCCGGGACAGTCCCCAATGAGCAGTTCTTC. Protein: CATSRDPGTVPNEQFF.

The chain joins TRBV4-3 to TRBJ1-1; no firm D call. Between the trimmed V and J ends, which lost 1 base and 11 bases, there was a span of 8 bases. Germline V gene lookup returns CDR1 LGHNA and CDR2 YSLEER. This CDR3 has 11 residues. CDR3 bases: TGCGCCAGCAGCCAAGGCGGACGTGCTTTCTTT. This codes for CASSQGGRAFF.

The chain couples TRBV5-1 to TRBJ2-3, with 9 positions matching TRBD1. Germline-derived CDR1 and CDR2 are SGHRS and YFSETQ. V shed 4 bases and J 5 bases; nucleotides not matched to a gene: 14. The CDR3 is 17 residues long. The CDR3 DNA follows: TGCGCCAGCAGCCGATCCCGGGGACAGGGAGGGGGAGATACGCAGTATTTT. Encoded protein: CASSRSRGQGGGDTQYF.

V usage is TRBV7-8 and J usage is TRBJ1-1; no firm D call. The germline V and J ends were trimmed by 5 bases and 6 bases, with 13 bases remaining between them. Germline-derived CDR1 and CDR2 are SGHVS and FQNEAQ. The CDR3 is 13 amino acids. The CDR3 here is CASSGSFVAEAFF. The CDR3 DNA follows: TGTGCCAGCAGCGGGAGTTTTGTCGCTGAAGCTTTCTTT. Supplemented by reference TRBV7-8 and TRBJ1-1, the full variable domain reads GAGVSQSPRYKVAKRGQDVALRCDPISGHVSLFWYQQALGQGPEFLTYFQNEAQLDKSGLPSDRFFAERPEGSVSTLKIQRTQQEDSAVYLCASSGSFVAEAFFGQGTRLTVV.

This clone was detected a few times. The genes are TRBV7-2 and TRBJ1-1; no clear D. The CDR3 is made up of 14 amino acids. Germline values: CDR1 SGHTA, CDR2 FQGNSA. V was clipped by 6 bases and J by 4 bases, with 15 bases between them. The CDR3 DNA follows: TGTGCCAGCAGGGTTCCTGGCCAACTCACTGAAGCTTTCTTT. This codes for CASRVPGQLTEAFF.

This rearrangement joins TRBV4-1 to TRBJ1-2; no clear D gene. Germline V CDR1 and CDR2: MGHRA, YSYEKL. There are 15 residues in the CDR3. V was clipped by 1 base and J by 4 bases, with 13 bases between them. CDR3 sequence: CASSQVWGGGYGYTF. CDR3 nucleotides: TGCGCCAGCAGCCAAGTCTGGGGTGGTGGCTATGGCTACACCTTC.

The count of this clone is one. This chain uses TRBV19 with TRBJ2-4, with a tentative D call TRBD1 (5 bases). This CDR3 region has 15 residues. Trimming removed 3 bases at V and 9 bases at J, with 18 bases between. Germline V lookup: CDR1 LNHDA, CDR2 SQIVND (reference sequence). This CDR3 is CASSIDDVGVAIQYF. For the CDR3, the DNA is TGTGCCAGTAGTATCGATGACGTAGGGGTGGCCATTCAGTACTTC.

The CDR3 loop reads CASSYRWALNEKLFF. CDR3 nucleotide sequence: TGTGCCAGCAGTTACAGATGGGCCCTAAATGAAAAACTGTTTTTT. The chain employs TRBV6-5 and TRBJ1-4; D call uncertain. V lost 2 bases and J 5 bases, leaving 12 bases between the germline ends. This CDR3 is built from 15 residues. The germline V gene has CDR1 MNHEY and CDR2 SVGAGI.

In its sample, this clone was seen once. The gene calls are TRBV6-6 and TRBJ1-1; D gene unclear. Trimming removed 0 bases from V and 8 bases from J, with 10 bases in between. The CDR3 covers 13 residues. Germline lookup yields CDR1 MNHNY and CDR2 SVGAGI (reference sequence). CDR3 sequence reads: CASSYSELTEAFF. DNA of the CDR3: TGTGCCAGCAGTTACTCCGAGCTAACAGAAGCTTTCTTT.

This sequence joins TRBV4-1 and TRBJ2-5; possibly TRBD2 for D (6 bases). V was cut by 1 base and J by 5 bases, with 14 bases left in between. This CDR3 has 15 amino acids. From germline, CDR1 is MGHRA and CDR2 YSYEKL. The DNA for the CDR3 is TGCGCCAGCAGCCAAGGTCGGGGGATGCGGGAGACCCAGTACTTC. Its translation is CASSQGRGMRETQYF.

This clone was picked up one time. The chain carries TRBV11-3 and TRBJ2-1, with D tentatively TRBD1 or TRBD2 (6 bases each). CDR3 size: 17 residues. CDR1 is SGHNT and CDR2 is YENEEA in the germline V gene. V dropped 0 bases and J dropped 12 bases, with 24 bases sitting between them. CDR3 protein: CASSLDGGSGTGGVQFF. The DNA for the CDR3 is TGTGCCAGCAGCTTAGATGGGGGCTCGGGGACTGGAGGGGTGCAGTTCTTC.

V usage is TRBV7-2 and J usage is TRBJ2-5, with 12 bases fitting TRBD2. The germline V gene encodes CDR1 SGHTA and CDR2 FQGNSA. V shed 4 bases, J shed 3 bases, and the junction held 0 bases outside the gene matches. The CDR3 is 14 amino acids. CDR3 protein: CASSWTSGEETQYF. CDR3 nucleotides: TGTGCCAGCAGCTGGACTAGCGGGGAAGAGACCCAGTACTTC.

This clone was recorded once. The chain has TRBV7-2 and TRBJ1-4; D is possibly TRBD1 (6 bases). The ends were cut back, 5 bases at V and 12 bases at J, with 13 bases in the middle. The length of the CDR3 is 12 residues. Per germline, CDR1 SGHTA and CDR2 FQGNSA. This chain's CDR3 is CASSQGRGELFF. In DNA form, the CDR3 reads TGTGCCAGCAGCCAGGGGCGCGGAGAACTGTTTTTT. Combining the CDR3 with reference TRBV7-2 and TRBJ1-4 gives the whole variable domain GAGVSQSPSNKVTEKGKDVELRCDPISGHTALYWYRQSLGQGLEFLIYFQGNSAPDKSGLPSDRFSAERTGGSVSTLTIQRTQQEDSAVYLCASSQGRGELFFGSGTQLSVL.

This clone has a single count. This chain uses TRBV29-1 with TRBJ2-3; 9 bases are a match to TRBD2. Per the germline V gene, CDR1 is SQVTM and CDR2 is ANQGSEA. V gave up 4 bases and J gave up 3 bases; unmatched junction bases: 20. The CDR3 totals 19 residues. CDR3 coding DNA: TGCAGCGTTGTAAGGAATCAGGCTAGCGGGAAGATCGTAACAGATACGCAGTATTTT. This gives the protein CSVVRNQASGKIVTDTQYF.

A single count supports this clone. The rearrangement links TRBV7-8 to TRBJ1-2, with TRBD1 matching over 8 bases. Germline V gives CDR1 SGHVS, CDR2 FQNEAQ. V trimming: 5 bases; J trimming: 4 bases; junction bases outside the gene matches: 9. The CDR3 spans 15 residues. The CDR3, as DNA: TGTGCCAGCAGCCCTCGACAGGGGATAGGCTATGGCTACACCTTC. Its protein product is CASSPRQGIGYGYTF.

The genes are TRBV15 and TRBJ1-3; TRBD1 might be the D (6 bases). Between the trimmed V and J ends, which lost 2 bases and 3 bases, there was a span of 17 bases. The CDR3 covers 17 residues. Germline CDR1 LNHNV, CDR2 YYDKDF (reference sequence). CDR3: CATSRTGAGGRGNTIYF. The CDR3, as DNA: TGTGCCACCAGCAGAACGGGGGCTGGGGGCCGTGGAAACACCATATATTTT. Together with reference TRBV15 and TRBJ1-3, the CDR3 gives the full variable domain: DAMVIQNPRYQVTQFGKPVTLSCSQTLNHNVMYWYQQKSSQAPKLLFHYYDKDFNNEADTPDNFQSRRPNTSFCFLDIRSPGLGDTAMYLCATSRTGAGGRGNTIYFGEGSWLTVV.